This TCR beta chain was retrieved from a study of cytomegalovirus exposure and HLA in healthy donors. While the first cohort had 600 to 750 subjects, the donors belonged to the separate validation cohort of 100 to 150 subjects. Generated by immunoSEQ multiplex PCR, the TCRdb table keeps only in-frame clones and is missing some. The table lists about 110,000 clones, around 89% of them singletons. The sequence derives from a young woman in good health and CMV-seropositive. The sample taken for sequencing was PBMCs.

DNA of the CDR3: TGTGCCACCGGGAAGGACATGAACACTGAAGCTTTCTTT. This gives the protein CATGKDMNTEAFF. The V and J genes are TRBV15 and TRBJ1-1, with D possibly TRBD1 on 5 matching bases. This CDR3 region has 13 residues. V was pared by 8 bases and J by 0 bases, with 10 bases between. The germline V gene has CDR1 LNHNV and CDR2 YYDKDF (reference sequence).